Following are 7 T cell receptor beta chains from one sample sequenced in a study of T cells in Graves' hyperthyroidism and ophthalmopathy. Amplification of TCR beta CDR3 regions was performed using RNA transcripts as template. HTBI primers were the set used in a first-round RT-PCR of the TCR CDR3. Using its own MiXCR run on the multiplex PCR reads, TCRdb lists one record per CDR3 protein. Of roughly 420,000 distinct CDR3 sequences in the sample, around a sixth were seen once. Sequencing was performed on blood. These receptors all stem from a woman aged 18-29 years with Graves' hyperthyroidism.

This clonotype was seen at least ten times. This chain links TRBV7-9 with TRBJ2-7, with TRBD1 identical over 9 bases. Losses at the gene ends were 0 bases for V and 3 bases for J; bases not matched to a gene: 6. Germline CDR1 is SEHNR and CDR2 is FQNEAQ (reference sequence). The CDR3 spans 16 residues. Here the CDR3 DNA reads TGTGCCAGCAGCTTAGCCTTTCCGGGACAGGGCTACGAGCAGTACTTC. The encoded protein is CASSLAFPGQGYEQYF. Complete variable domain (other parts from reference TRBV7-9 and TRBJ2-7): DTGVSQNPRHKITKRGQNVTFRCDPISEHNRLYWYRQTLGQGPEFLTYFQNEAQLEKSRLLSDRFSAERPKGSFSTLEIQRTEQGDSAMYLCASSLAFPGQGYEQYFGPGTRLTVT.

This clonotype was seen at least ten times. V usage is TRBV5-1 and J usage is TRBJ1-6, with a tentative D call TRBD1 (5 bases). V gave up 4 bases and J gave up 14 bases, with 28 bases separating them. The CDR3 runs to 17 residues. The germline gives CDR1 SGHRS, CDR2 YFSETQ. The CDR3 spells CASSQYGAAWGFRTLHF. The CDR3 DNA reads TGCGCCAGCAGCCAATATGGGGCAGCGTGGGGGTTTAGGACCCTCCACTTT.

This clonotype has a count of ten or more. The chain combines TRBV20-1 with TRBJ2-7; 11 nucleotides line up with TRBD1. V shed 0 bases, J shed 2 bases, and the junction held 3 bases outside the gene matches. The CDR3 runs 15 residues. CDR1 is DFQATT and CDR2 is SNEGSKA in the germline V gene (reference sequence). The CDR3 spells CSARDPGQGAYEQYF. The CDR3 coding sequence is TGCAGTGCTAGAGATCCGGGACAGGGGGCCTACGAGCAGTACTTC.

A note on this clonotype: A read error is possible here, since a much larger clone lies one base away. The chain recombines TRBV10-3 with TRBJ2-1, with 15 bases fitting TRBD2. V shed 11 bases and J 12 bases; nucleotides not matched to a gene: 23. CDR1 and CDR2 (germline): ENHRY, SYGVKD. This CDR3 region has 18 residues. Here the CDR3 DNA reads TGTGCCCATCGAGCCGGACTAGCGGGAGGGGCCCTTTACGGGGGGCAGTTCTTC. Translated, it gives CAHRAGLAGGALYGGQFF.

Notes on this clonotype: This may be a read error, as it is one base from a much larger clone. The chain uses TRBV13 and TRBJ2-3, with D possibly being TRBD1 (6 bases). The CDR3 has 13 amino acids. Germline CDR1 reads PRHDT; CDR2 reads FYEKMQ (reference sequence). In DNA, the CDR3 is TGTGCCAGCAGCTTAGCGAGGACAGATGCGCAGTATTTT. This gives the protein CASSLARTDAQYF. The variable domain in full, with the rest retrieved from reference TRBV13 and TRBJ2-3, is AAGVIQSPRHLIKEKRETATLKCYPIPRHDTVYWYQQGPGQDPQFLISFYEKMQSDKGSIPDRFSAQQFSDYHSELNMSSLELGDSALYFCASSLARTDAQYFGPGTRLTVL.

Only a few counts were recorded for this clonotype. Possible read error: a much larger clone is one base away. The chain is built from TRBV20-1 and TRBJ1-6; D possibly corresponds to TRBD1 (6 bases). The V end was cut by 4 bases, the J end by 5 bases, with 15 bases between. Germline loops: CDR1 DFQATT, CDR2 SNEGSKA (reference sequence). The CDR3 loop spans 15 amino acids. CDR3 amino acids: CSATLGSGDNSPLHF. The CDR3 DNA follows: TGCAGTGCTACATTAGGGTCAGGGGATAATTCACCCCTCCACTTT.

This clonotype was detected only once. A much larger clone lies one base from this, so it may be a read error. The gene calls are TRBV29-1 and TRBJ1-2, with TRBD1 matching 8 bases. Per the germline V gene, CDR1 is SQVTM and CDR2 is ANQGSEA. This CDR3 region has 15 residues. V shed 2 bases and J 2 bases; nucleotides not matched to a gene: 7. This chain's CDR3 is CSVETRTGLNYGYTF. The CDR3 nucleotides are TGCAGCGTTGAAACTCGGACAGGGCTCAACTATGGCTACACCTTC.